The 17 T cell receptor beta chains listed next were all sequenced from one sample in a study of OX40 agonist ivuxolimab in advanced cancers. Libraries were prepared by immunoSEQ multiplex PCR; TCRdb keeps only in-frame clonotypes and omits some of them. The sample includes approximately 66,000 clones, approximately 88% seen only once; the top ten take 0.45% to 0.6%. Sequencing used CD4+ or CD8+ T cells sorted from blood, obtained in a trial of the OX40 agonist ivuxolimab. These TCRs come from an adult with an advanced solid tumor such as melanoma, head and neck, liver or kidney cancer.

This clone turned up a few times. The genes are TRBV11-3 and TRBJ2-1, with a possible D match to TRBD1 (6 bases). Germline loops: CDR1 SGHNT, CDR2 YENEEA. The CDR3 covers 14 residues. Trimming shortened V by 5 bases and J by 5 bases, and 13 bases separated the two germline ends. For the CDR3, the DNA is TGTGCCAGCAGCGGCCGGGACATCAACAATGAGCAGTTCTTC. Its translation: CASSGRDINNEQFF.

This chain joins TRBV6-1 and TRBJ1-6; D is ambiguous. Germline-derived CDR1 and CDR2 are MNHNS and SASEGT. V lost 2 bases and J 5 bases, leaving 13 bases between the germline ends. CDR3 length equals 16 residues. The CDR3 nucleotides are TGTGCCAGCAGTGAATGGGGTGATTGGGATAATTCACCCCTCCACTTT. Protein: CASSEWGDWDNSPLHF.

This clone has just one count. V and J are TRBV2 and TRBJ2-3, with 15 bases fitting TRBD2. Germline CDR1 reads SNHLY; CDR2 reads FYNNEI. The CDR3 contains 17 residues. J was trimmed by 4 bases and V by 6 bases; bases with no gene match: 8. The CDR3 spells CASRPGLAGGRADTQYF. CDR3 DNA: TGTGCCAGCAGGCCGGGACTAGCGGGGGGCCGGGCAGATACGCAGTATTTT.

The V and J genes are TRBV7-3 and TRBJ2-4; D might be TRBD1 (6 bases). V lost 0 bases and J 4 bases, leaving 13 bases between the germline ends. Germline CDR1 SGHTA, CDR2 FQGTGA. This CDR3 comprises 16 residues. This CDR3 is CASSLTRRQVKNIQYF. The CDR3 nucleotides are TGTGCCAGCAGCTTAACGAGGAGACAGGTAAAAAACATTCAGTACTTC.

This chain uses TRBV7-9 with TRBJ1-3, with TRBD1 matching 9 bases. V lost 5 bases and J lost 2; bases outside the gene matches: 7. Germline CDR1 and CDR2: SEHNR and FQNEAQ (reference sequence). This CDR3 region has 16 residues. CDR3: CASSLLQGATGNTIYF. Written as DNA, the CDR3 is TGTGCCAGCAGCCTCCTACAGGGGGCCACTGGAAACACCATATATTTT.

The chain combines TRBV27 with TRBJ2-3; possibly TRBD1 or TRBD2 for D (6 bases each). The CDR3 has 14 residues. From germline, CDR1 is MNHEY and CDR2 SMNVEV (reference sequence). V was trimmed by 10 bases and J by 6 bases, leaving 20 bases between them. The CDR3 loop is CATATMGAGDTQYF. The CDR3, as DNA: TGTGCCACCGCCACGATGGGGGCGGGGGATACGCAGTATTTT.

The rearrangement joins TRBV9 to TRBJ2-6; TRBD1 agrees at 7 bases. Unmatched junction bases numbered 7, after V lost 4 bases and J lost 3 bases. The CDR3 consists of 16 residues. Per germline, CDR1 SGDLS and CDR2 YYNGEE. The CDR3 here is CASSKGAAGGANVLTF. CDR3 DNA: TGTGCCAGCAGCAAGGGGGCCGCGGGTGGGGCCAACGTCCTGACTTTC.

The gene calls are TRBV18 and TRBJ1-1, with D uncertain. Looked up from germline, CDR1 is KGHSH and CDR2 is LQKENI. The ends were cut back, 4 bases at V and 0 bases at J, with 9 bases in the middle. The CDR3 extends over 14 amino acids. Here the CDR3 DNA reads TGTGCCAGCTCACGTGAGCTATTGAACACTGAAGCTTTCTTT. Translated: CASSRELLNTEAFF.

The V and J genes are TRBV7-6 and TRBJ2-7; perhaps TRBD2 as D (6 bases). The CDR3 consists of 15 residues. The V gene's germline CDR1 is SGHVS and CDR2 FNYEAQ. V lost 5 bases, J lost 0 bases, and 14 bases lay in between. This CDR3 reads CASSASGRSSYEQYF. CDR3 DNA sequence: TGTGCCAGCAGCGCGAGCGGGCGAAGCTCCTACGAGCAGTACTTC.

On this clone: The same CDR3 can be traced to other DNA sequences in this sample. The genes are TRBV5-1 and TRBJ1-1, with D possibly matching TRBD1 (6 bases). CDR1 is SGHRS and CDR2 is YFSETQ in the germline V gene. This CDR3 is 13 amino acids long. Trimming left V 0 bases short and J 11 bases short, with 14 bases between. CDR3 sequence: CASSLGQVGEAFF. In DNA form, the CDR3 reads TGCGCCAGCAGCTTGGGACAGGTTGGAGAGGCTTTCTTT. Full variable domain (outside the CDR3, taken from reference TRBV5-1 and TRBJ1-1): KAGVTQTPRYLIKTRGQQVTLSCSPISGHRSVSWYQQTPGQGLQFLFEYFSETQRNKGNFPGRFSGRQFSNSRSEMNVSTLELGDSALYLCASSLGQVGEAFFGQGTRLTVV.

This chain joins TRBV6-1 and TRBJ1-3; D call uncertain. The CDR3 has 15 amino acids. Germline CDR1 is MNHNS and CDR2 is SASEGT. Trimming took off 1 base at V and 0 bases at J, with 7 bases between the two ends. CDR3 nucleotide sequence: TGTGCCAGCAGTGAAGGGAGAATCTCTGGAAACACCATATATTTT. Its translation is CASSEGRISGNTIYF.

The J gene is TRBJ2-5, the V gene TRBV6-1, with 7 bases identical to TRBD1. After removal of 7 bases from V and 5 bases from J, the junction contained 10 bases not matched to a gene. Germline V gene data show CDR1 as MNHNS and CDR2 as SASEGT. The CDR3 totals 14 residues. CDR3 sequence reads: CASTGVGGRETQYF. For the CDR3, the DNA is TGTGCCAGCACCGGAGTAGGGGGCCGGGAGACCCAGTACTTC.

The CDR3 spells CAWRGGGMANEKLFF. DNA for the CDR3: TGTGCCTGGAGGGGTGGAGGGATGGCTAATGAAAAACTGTTTTTT. The gene calls are TRBV30 and TRBJ1-4; D gene ambiguous. Germline V gene data show CDR1 as GTSNPN and CDR2 as SVGIG (reference sequence). The CDR3 is made up of 15 amino acids. Trimming removed 3 bases from V and 3 bases from J, with 14 bases in between.

The rearrangement uses TRBV18 and TRBJ1-1; D gene ambiguous. Per the germline V gene, CDR1 is KGHSH and CDR2 is LQKENI. Trimming removed 5 bases from V and 11 bases from J, with 15 bases in between. CDR3 length equals 12 residues. The CDR3 DNA is TGTGCCAGCTCAATCGCGACGTTGGGGGCTTTCTTT. This sequence encodes CASSIATLGAFF.

The chain carries TRBV6-1 and TRBJ2-1, with D maybe TRBD1 (6 bases). V was shortened by 7 bases and J by 9 bases, with 16 bases between the two germline ends. Germline loops: CDR1 MNHNS, CDR2 SASEGT. This CDR3 contains 13 residues. CDR3 loop: CASTGVPFTEQFF. The CDR3 DNA is TGTGCCAGCACAGGGGTTCCCTTTACTGAGCAGTTCTTC.

The chain combines TRBV5-1 with TRBJ1-1; D gene unclear. Trimming shortened V by 4 bases and J by 1 base, and 11 bases separated the two germline ends. CDR1 is SGHRS and CDR2 is YFSETQ in the germline V gene. The CDR3 covers 14 residues. CDR3 sequence reads: CASSLLMGNTEAFF. The CDR3 region has the DNA TGCGCCAGCAGCCTTCTCATGGGGAACACTGAAGCTTTCTTT.

The chain has TRBV7-9 and TRBJ1-2; D unresolved. V was trimmed by 8 bases and J by 2 bases, leaving 12 bases between them. The CDR3 is 13 amino acids. Per germline, CDR1 SEHNR and CDR2 FQNEAQ (reference sequence). The CDR3 nucleotides are TGTGCCAGCGGCCCCTGGGAGAACTATGGCTACACCTTC. It translates to CASGPWENYGYTF.